This T cell receptor (beta chain) appears in the sequencing data of a study of immune heterogeneity within non-small cell lung tumors (dated by TCRdb to between 2017 and 2018). Looking at the study overall: Histology comprised a handful of squamous cell carcinomas, fewer than 12 non-squamous carcinomas and 1 tumor not otherwise specified. Whole-exome sequencing, RNA-seq and TCR beta repertoire sequencing were combined for multiple spatially distinct regions from each NSCLC tumor so that intratumoral immune heterogeneity could be examined. TCR repertoire analysis included 57 tumor loci from 15 patients, whereas transcriptome data included only 40 to 50 loci from 11 to 12 patients. Neoantigen binding to each patient's HLA alleles was predicted with netMHCpan-3.0 for mutant peptides of 8 to 11 amino acids. The investigation overall reported the following: For the most part, high-frequency TCR beta clonotypes differed from one individual patient to another. Local T-cell repertoire clonality showed a statistically significant but moderate positive correlation with local tumor mutational burden (R about 0.34). Identical dominant CDR3B clonotypes recurred across loci within a patient, yet different tumor locations also harbored unique high-frequency clones.

The CDR3 starts with the cysteine, ends with the phenylalanine, and has 12 residues. Of the read, only the CDR3 DNA is kept; its 36 bases are in frame from base 1. The V end loses 7 bases and the J end loses 5 bases, and a stretch of 14 bases separates them. Per the germline V gene (reference sequence), DFQATT is the CDR1 and SNEGSKA is the CDR2. This clonotype was detected only once. Its antigen remains unidentified. Nothing much larger sits one base from this clone, and base qualities are not available. One read amounts to weak evidence. The TCR beta CDR3 region was amplified with a multiplex PCR system whose first round ran for approximately 9 cycles using 32 V-gene forward primers and 13 J-gene reverse primers. First-round PCR used a QIAGEN Multiplex PCR Kit, and primer sequences were filed in Chinese patent CN105087789A. In a second PCR round, Illumina universal primers were added with the Phusion High-Fidelity PCR Kit. Sequencing of the TCR libraries was done on the Illumina HiSeq X Ten platform in paired-end mode with a 151 bp read length. On the authors' methods: Cutadapt removed reads without multiplex PCR primers, PEAR merged read pairs, and MiXCR with default settings called CDR3 regions. Repertoire diversity used Shannon entropy, and clonality was computed as one minus Shannon entropy divided by ln of productive unique sequence count. A clonotype counted as a dominant or high-frequency T-cell clone when its frequency was 0.5% or higher. TCRdb reran the public reads through fastp at Q25 and MiXCR, keeping productive beta chains. Rows with one shared CDR3 protein collapse into an entry with the most common genes and DNA. TCRdb's processing, not the study's, gives the V and J calls here. Here the sample has approximately 6,000 distinct CDR3 sequences; 20% to 25% occur a single time. The leading ten clones occupy around a sixth of the sample.

For the TCR template, genomic DNA was extracted from bulk tumor tissue, and around 600 ng of gDNA was amplified for each sample. During surgery, multiple biopsies were taken from each primary tumor, with sampling sites spaced as far apart as possible within the tumor mass. The study cohort was described as untreated and was composed of newly diagnosed NSCLC cases undergoing curative surgery. The donors were approximately 15 patients with newly diagnosed non-small cell lung cancer who were having surgery with curative intent. A couple of independent pathologists reviewed the resected tumor masses. Only high-quality DNA and RNA samples were carried forward to sequencing.

This clonotype was sampled from a man in his sixties with non-small cell lung cancer. The sequencing input was lung tumor tissue. The rearrangement joined TRBV20-1 to TRBJ1-1; too little of a D gene remains to name it. The DNA is as follows: TGCAGTGGGCGACGGGGTGGGACTGAAGCTTTCTTT. This encodes CSGRRGGTEAFF.